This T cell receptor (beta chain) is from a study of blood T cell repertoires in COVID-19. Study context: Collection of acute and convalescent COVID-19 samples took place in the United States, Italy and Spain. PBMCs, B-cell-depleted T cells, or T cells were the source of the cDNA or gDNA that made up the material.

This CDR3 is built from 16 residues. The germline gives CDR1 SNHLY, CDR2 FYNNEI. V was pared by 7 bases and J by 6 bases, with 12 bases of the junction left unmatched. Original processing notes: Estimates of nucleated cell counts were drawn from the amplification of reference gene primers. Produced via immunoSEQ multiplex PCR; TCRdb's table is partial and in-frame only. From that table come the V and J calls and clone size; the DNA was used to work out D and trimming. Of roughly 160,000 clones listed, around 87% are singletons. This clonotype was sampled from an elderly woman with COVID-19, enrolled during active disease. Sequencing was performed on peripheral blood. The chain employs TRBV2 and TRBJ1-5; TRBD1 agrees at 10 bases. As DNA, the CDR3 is TGTGCCAGCACCCTGTCCCGGGACAGGGGCGGTCAGCCCCAGCATTTT. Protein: CASTLSRDRGGQPQHF.